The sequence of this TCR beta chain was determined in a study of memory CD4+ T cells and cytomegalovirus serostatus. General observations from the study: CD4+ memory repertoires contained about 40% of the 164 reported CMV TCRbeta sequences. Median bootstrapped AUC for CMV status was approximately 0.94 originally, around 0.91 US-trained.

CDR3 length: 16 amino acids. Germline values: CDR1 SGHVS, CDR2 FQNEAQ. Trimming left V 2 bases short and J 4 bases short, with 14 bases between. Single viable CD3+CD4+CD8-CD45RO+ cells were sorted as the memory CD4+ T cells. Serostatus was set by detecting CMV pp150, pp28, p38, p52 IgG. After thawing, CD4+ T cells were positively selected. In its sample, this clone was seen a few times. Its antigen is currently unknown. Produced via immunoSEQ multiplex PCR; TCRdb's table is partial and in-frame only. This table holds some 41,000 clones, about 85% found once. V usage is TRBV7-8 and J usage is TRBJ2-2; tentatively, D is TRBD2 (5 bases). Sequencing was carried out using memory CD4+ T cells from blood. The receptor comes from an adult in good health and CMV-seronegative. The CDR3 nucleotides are TGTGCCAGCAGCTTAAGGGAGTCCGGTCCCACCGGGGAGCTGTTTTTT. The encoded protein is CASSLRESGPTGELFF.